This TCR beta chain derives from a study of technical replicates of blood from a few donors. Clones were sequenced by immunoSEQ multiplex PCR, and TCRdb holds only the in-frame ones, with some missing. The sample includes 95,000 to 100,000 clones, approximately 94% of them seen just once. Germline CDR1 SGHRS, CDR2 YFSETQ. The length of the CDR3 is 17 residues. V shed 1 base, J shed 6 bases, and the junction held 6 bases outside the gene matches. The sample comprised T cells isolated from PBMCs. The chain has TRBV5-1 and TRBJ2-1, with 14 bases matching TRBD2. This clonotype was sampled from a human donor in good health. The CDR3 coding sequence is TGCGCCAGCAGCTTGTCGACTAGCGGGAGGGGTGGCAATGAGCAGTTCTTC. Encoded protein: CASSLSTSGRGGNEQFF.